These 10 T cell receptor beta chains came from one sample sequenced in a study of cytomegalovirus exposure and HLA in healthy donors. Amplification used 60 Vbeta primers and 13 Jbeta primers. Generated by immunoSEQ multiplex PCR, the TCRdb table keeps only in-frame clones and is missing some. The sample shows 95,000 to 110,000 clones, over 65% of them seen only once. The material sequenced was PBMCs. These receptors came from a woman in her forties in good health and CMV-seropositive.

There are a few counts of this clone. The rearrangement uses TRBV5-1 and TRBJ2-2, with TRBD1 matching over 10 bases. CDR1 and CDR2 (germline): SGHRS, YFSETQ. This CDR3 spans 16 amino acids. V lost 4 bases to trimming and J lost 5 bases; unmatched junction nucleotides: 8. CDR3 region: CASSPTGTGVTGELFF. Written as DNA, the CDR3 is TGCGCCAGCAGCCCAACCGGGACAGGGGTGACCGGGGAGCTGTTTTTT.

This rearrangement joins TRBV7-6 to TRBJ1-1; D might be TRBD1 (5 bases). Deletions cut 4 bases from V and 8 bases from J, with 17 bases between. The CDR3 runs to 14 residues. From germline, CDR1 is SGHVS and CDR2 FNYEAQ. CDR3 loop: CASSSRLGGKEAFF. The CDR3 coding sequence is TGTGCCAGCAGCTCCCGGCTCGGGGGAAAAGAAGCTTTCTTT.

V is TRBV27 and J is TRBJ2-5; D might be TRBD2 (6 bases). The CDR3 loop spans 14 amino acids. Trimming shortened V by 3 bases and J by 1 base, and 9 bases separated the two germline ends. CDR1 MNHEY and CDR2 SMNVEV come from the germline V gene (reference sequence). CDR3 sequence: CASSFAGSQETQYF. CDR3 coding DNA: TGTGCCAGCAGTTTTGCGGGATCCCAAGAGACCCAGTACTTC.

The chain employs TRBV19 and TRBJ1-2, with D uncertain. The length of the CDR3 is 10 residues. Germline-derived CDR1 and CDR2 are LNHDA and SQIVND (reference sequence). V shed 8 bases and J shed 6 bases, with 7 bases lying between them. This CDR3 reads CASGRDGYTF. DNA of the CDR3: TGTGCCAGTGGGCGGGATGGCTACACCTTC.

This chain connects TRBV6-1 to TRBJ1-1; D possibly corresponds to TRBD1 (5 bases). Trimming removed 2 bases at V and 3 bases at J, with 10 bases between. The CDR3 has 14 amino acids. Germline CDR1 MNHNS, CDR2 SASEGT. The CDR3 nucleotides are TGTGCCAGCAGTGAACATCTCAGGGACACTGAAGCTTTCTTT. Amino acids: CASSEHLRDTEAFF.

The chain uses TRBV7-6 and TRBJ2-7, with TRBD1 as a possible D gene (6 bases). This CDR3 region has 15 residues. The ends were cut back, 3 bases at V and 2 bases at J, with 14 bases in the middle. The germline CDR1 and CDR2 sequences are SGHVS and FNYEAQ. CDR3 in amino acids: CASSFDRDTTYEQYF. The CDR3 nucleotides read TGTGCCAGCAGCTTCGACCGGGACACGACCTACGAGCAGTACTTC.

This clone came up a few times. J is TRBJ2-3 and V is TRBV4-3; TRBD2 is a possible D gene (5 bases). CDR3 length: 13 residues. Germline CDR1 is LGHNA and CDR2 is YSLEER. Trimming left V 1 base short and J 6 bases short, with 8 bases between. The CDR3 reads CASSQGRGDTQYF. For the CDR3, the DNA is TGCGCCAGCAGCCAAGGTCGCGGGGATACGCAGTATTTT.

This clone has just a few counts. V and J are TRBV7-2 and TRBJ2-1, with D maybe TRBD2 (7 bases). Between the trimmed V and J ends, which lost 6 bases and 7 bases, there was a span of 16 bases. The germline gives CDR1 SGHTA, CDR2 FQGNSA. The CDR3 extends over 14 amino acids. CDR3 DNA sequence: TGTGCCAGCAGTCTAAAACGGGGGGCGAATGAGCAGTTCTTC. Its protein product is CASSLKRGANEQFF. The complete variable domain, with remaining parts taken from reference TRBV7-2 and TRBJ2-1, reads GAGVSQSPSNKVTEKGKDVELRCDPISGHTALYWYRQSLGQGLEFLIYFQGNSAPDKSGLPSDRFSAERTGGSVSTLTIQRTQQEDSAVYLCASSLKRGANEQFFGPGTRLTVL.

In its sample, this clone was seen a few times. The chain employs TRBV6-5 and TRBJ2-2; the match to TRBD1 covers 7 bases. Looked up from germline, CDR1 is MNHEY and CDR2 is SVGAGI. V gave up 6 bases and J gave up 5 bases; unmatched junction bases: 9. This CDR3 has 15 amino acids. CDR3 coding DNA: TGTGCCAGCAGCCCAGGGACAGCGCGTACCGGGGAGCTGTTTTTT. Residues: CASSPGTARTGELFF.

This sequence joins TRBV28 and TRBJ2-1; no definite D call. Germline V CDR1 and CDR2: MDHEN, SYDVKM. This CDR3 is built from 11 residues. Trimming pared 11 bases from V and 1 base from J, leaving 6 bases between. The chain's CDR3 is CAVFSYNEQFF. The CDR3 DNA follows: TGTGCCGTCTTTTCCTACAATGAGCAGTTCTTC.